Below, one TCR beta chain is given with its context. Its antigen remains unidentified. Germline V gene data show CDR1 as SNHLY and CDR2 as FYNNEI. The CDR3 runs 15 residues. Trimming cost V 4 bases and J 3 bases; bases outside gene matches: 5. Staining for CD45RO/CCR7/CD25/CD127/CD95/CD27 allowed sorting of CD4+ naive, central memory, regulatory and stem cell-like memory cells. These data are taken from a study of beta chain features in type 1 diabetes. Study-level results: Diminished insertions and augmented deletions at VDJ junctions characterized type 1 diabetes patients.

The entirety of the isolated RNA underwent reverse transcription, so expressed TCRB transcripts were sequenced. Data came from immunoSEQ multiplex PCR; TCRdb stores just in-frame clones and leaves some out. The sample holds around 400,000 clones, approximately 15% seen once. Specimen: naive CD4+ T cells from blood. The chain uses TRBV2 and TRBJ2-2, with TRBD1 identical over 7 bases. This receptor was obtained from a young woman in good health. The CDR3 sequence is CASSGVRGYTGELFF. The CDR3 coding sequence is TGTGCCAGCAGTGGTGTCAGGGGGTACACCGGGGAGCTGTTTTTT. Filled out from reference TRBV2 and TRBJ2-2, the complete variable domain reads EPEVTQTPSHQVTQMGQEVILRCVPISNHLYFYWYRQILGQKVEFLVSFYNNEISEKSEIFDDQFSVERPDGSNFTLKIRSTKLEDSAMYFCASSGVRGYTGELFFGEGSRLTVL.